This T cell receptor (beta chain) emerged from a study of PD-L1 blockade in urothelial cancer. Study summary: Male sex and bladder-origin urothelial cancer were recorded for about 85% of the roughly 30 patients. Blood samples had a median of roughly 140,000 T cells, roughly 83,000 unique TCRs, and clonality roughly 0.074.

Overall study results and limits: Better survival was predicted when blood TCR clonality before treatment fell below the median.

As for this clone: Its antigen is not identified.

Noted time point: peripheral blood 6 weeks after treatment start. Some clones are missing from TCRdb's copy, which holds only in-frame ones; the method was immunoSEQ multiplex PCR. Among tens of thousands of clones listed, about 90% were seen once. Sequences were derived from PBMCs, sampled around atezolizumab (anti-PD-L1) treatment. The clonotype originates from a man between 65 and 85 years old with urothelial cancer.

The DNA for the CDR3 is TGTGCCAGCATTAGTAGTCAACGCCCGGCCCAGAAGACAGGGGGCACGGGTGGCTACACCTTC. It translates to CASISSQRPAQKTGGTGGYTF. The rearrangement joins TRBV19 to TRBJ1-2; 10 bases line up with TRBD1. Germline lookup yields CDR1 LNHDA and CDR2 SQIVND (reference sequence). The V gene end was trimmed by 9 bases and the J gene end by 7 bases; junction bases not matched to a gene: 32. The CDR3 covers 21 residues.